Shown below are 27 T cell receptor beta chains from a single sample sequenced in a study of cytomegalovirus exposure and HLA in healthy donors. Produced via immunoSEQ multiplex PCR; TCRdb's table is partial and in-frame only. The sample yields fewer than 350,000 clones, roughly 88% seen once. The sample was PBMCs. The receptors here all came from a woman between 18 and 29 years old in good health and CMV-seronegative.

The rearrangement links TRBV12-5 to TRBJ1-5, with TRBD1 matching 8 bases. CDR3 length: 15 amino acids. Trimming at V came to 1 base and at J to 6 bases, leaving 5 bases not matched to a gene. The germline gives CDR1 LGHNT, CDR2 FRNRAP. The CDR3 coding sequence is TGTGCTAGTGGTTTGGCCCACGGACAGGGTCAGCCCCAGCATTTT. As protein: CASGLAHGQGQPQHF.

The DNA of the CDR3 is TGTGCCAGCAGGGGTAGCGGGGTGGGAATCGGGGAGCTGTTTTTT. Amino acids: CASRGSGVGIGELFF. The gene calls are TRBV28 and TRBJ2-2; 8 positions match TRBD2. J gave up 7 bases and V 6 bases, and 10 bases lay outside the gene matches. In germline, CDR1 is MDHEN, CDR2 SYDVKM. The CDR3 sequence is 15 residues long.

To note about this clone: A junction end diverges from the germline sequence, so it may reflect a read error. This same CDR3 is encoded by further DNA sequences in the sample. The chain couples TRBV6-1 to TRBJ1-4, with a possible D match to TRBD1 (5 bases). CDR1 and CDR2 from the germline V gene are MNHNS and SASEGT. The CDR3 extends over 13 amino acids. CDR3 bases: TGTGCCAGCAGTGACAGGGAGGCTGAAAAATTGTTTTTT. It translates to CASSDREAEKLFF.

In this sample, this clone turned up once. CDR3 DNA sequence: TGCGCCAGCAGCTTGGGACTAGCGTCCAGAGTCTACGAGCAGTACTTC. Protein: CASSLGLASRVYEQYF. V usage is TRBV5-1 and J usage is TRBJ2-7; TRBD2 matches 8 bases. CDR1 SGHRS and CDR2 YFSETQ come from the germline V gene. The CDR3 runs 16 residues. The V segment lost 0 bases and the J segment 3 bases; nucleotides outside the gene matches: 8.

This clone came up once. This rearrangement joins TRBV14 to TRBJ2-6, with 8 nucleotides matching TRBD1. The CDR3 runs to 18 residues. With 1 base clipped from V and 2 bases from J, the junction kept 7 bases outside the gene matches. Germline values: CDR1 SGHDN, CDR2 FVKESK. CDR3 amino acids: CASSQGGTGKTGANVLTF. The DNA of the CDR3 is TGTGCCAGCAGCCAAGGAGGGACAGGAAAAACTGGGGCCAACGTCCTGACTTTC. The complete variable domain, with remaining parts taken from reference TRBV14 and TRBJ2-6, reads EAGVTQFPSHSVIEKGQTVTLRCDPISGHDNLYWYRRVMGKEIKFLLHFVKESKQDESGMPNNRFLAERTGGTYSTLKVQPAELEDSGVYFCASSQGGTGKTGANVLTFGAGSRLTVL.

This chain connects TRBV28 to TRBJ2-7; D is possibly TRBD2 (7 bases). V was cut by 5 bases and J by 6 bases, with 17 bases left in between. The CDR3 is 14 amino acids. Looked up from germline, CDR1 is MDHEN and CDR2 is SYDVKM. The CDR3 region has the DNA TGTGCCAGCAGTCCCGGGGGGCGATTTAGCGAGCAGTACTTC. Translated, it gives CASSPGGRFSEQYF.

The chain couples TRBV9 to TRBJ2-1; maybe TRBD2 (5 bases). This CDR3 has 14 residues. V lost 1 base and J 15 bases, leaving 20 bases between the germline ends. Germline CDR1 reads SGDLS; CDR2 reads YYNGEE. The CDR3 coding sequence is TGTGCCAGCAGCGTACAGTCTAGCCAAGGGAGCTTGTTCTTC. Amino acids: CASSVQSSQGSLFF.

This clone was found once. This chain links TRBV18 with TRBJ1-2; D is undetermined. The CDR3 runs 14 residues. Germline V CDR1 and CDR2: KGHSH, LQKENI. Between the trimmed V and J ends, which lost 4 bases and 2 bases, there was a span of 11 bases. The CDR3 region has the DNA TGTGCCAGCTCACAGGTCGGAGTGAACTATGGCTACACCTTC. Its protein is CASSQVGVNYGYTF.

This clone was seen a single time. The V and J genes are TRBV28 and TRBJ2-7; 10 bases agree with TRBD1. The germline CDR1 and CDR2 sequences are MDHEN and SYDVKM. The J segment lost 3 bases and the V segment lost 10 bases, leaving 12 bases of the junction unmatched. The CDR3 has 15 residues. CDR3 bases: TGTGCCACCACGGAATCTAGGACAGGGGGCTACGAGCAGTACTTC. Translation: CATTESRTGGYEQYF.

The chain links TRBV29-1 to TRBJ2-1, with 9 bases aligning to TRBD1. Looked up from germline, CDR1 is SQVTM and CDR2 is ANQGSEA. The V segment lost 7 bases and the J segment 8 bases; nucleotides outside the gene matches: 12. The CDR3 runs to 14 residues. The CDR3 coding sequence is TGCAGCGCCTGGGGACTGGACAGGGGCGATGAGCAGTTCTTC. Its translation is CSAWGLDRGDEQFF.

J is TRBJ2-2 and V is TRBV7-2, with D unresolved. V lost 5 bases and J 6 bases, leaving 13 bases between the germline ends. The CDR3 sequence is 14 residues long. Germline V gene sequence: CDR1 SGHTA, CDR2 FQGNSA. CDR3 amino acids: CASSPRSKAGELFF. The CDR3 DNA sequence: TGTGCCAGCAGCCCCCGGAGTAAGGCCGGGGAGCTGTTTTTT.

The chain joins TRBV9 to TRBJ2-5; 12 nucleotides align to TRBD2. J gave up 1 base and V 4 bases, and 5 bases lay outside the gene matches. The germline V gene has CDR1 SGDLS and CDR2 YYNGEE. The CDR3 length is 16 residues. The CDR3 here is CASSPRLAGVQETQYF. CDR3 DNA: TGTGCCAGCAGCCCGAGACTAGCGGGAGTCCAAGAGACCCAGTACTTC.

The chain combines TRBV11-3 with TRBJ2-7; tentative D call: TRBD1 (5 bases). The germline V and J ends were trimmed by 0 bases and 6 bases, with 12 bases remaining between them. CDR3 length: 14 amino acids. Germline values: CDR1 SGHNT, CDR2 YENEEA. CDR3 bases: TGTGCCAGCAGCTTAGATCACGGACATTTCGAGCAGTACTTC. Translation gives CASSLDHGHFEQYF. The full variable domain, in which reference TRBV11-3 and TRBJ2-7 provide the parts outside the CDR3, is EAGVVQSPRYKIIEKKQPVAFWCNPISGHNTLYWYLQNLGQGPELLIRYENEEAVDDSQLPKDRFSAERLKGVDSTLKIQPAELGDSAVYLCASSLDHGHFEQYFGPGTRLTVT.

This CDR3 is CATSREDFGTTYNEQFF. The CDR3 nucleotides read TGTGCCACCAGCAGAGAGGATTTCGGGACTACATACAATGAGCAGTTCTTC. The genes are TRBV15 and TRBJ2-1; TRBD2 aligns across 7 bases. CDR3 length: 17 amino acids. V dropped 0 bases and J dropped 4; count of bases not matched to a gene: 9. CDR1 LNHNV and CDR2 YYDKDF come from the germline V gene (reference sequence).

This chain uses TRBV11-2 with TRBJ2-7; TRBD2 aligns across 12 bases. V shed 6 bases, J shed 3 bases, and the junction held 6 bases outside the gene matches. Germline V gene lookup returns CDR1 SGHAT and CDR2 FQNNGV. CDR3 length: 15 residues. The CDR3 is CASRPSGRVLYEQYF. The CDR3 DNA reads TGTGCCAGCAGACCTAGCGGGAGGGTCCTCTACGAGCAGTACTTC.

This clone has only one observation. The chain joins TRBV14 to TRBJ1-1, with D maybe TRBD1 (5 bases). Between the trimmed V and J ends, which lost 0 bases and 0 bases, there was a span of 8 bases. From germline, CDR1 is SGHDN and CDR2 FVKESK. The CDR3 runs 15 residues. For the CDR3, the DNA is TGTGCCAGCAGCCAAGAGGGGCAGATGAACACTGAAGCTTTCTTT. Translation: CASSQEGQMNTEAFF.

The CDR3 region has the DNA TGTGCCAGCAGCGTAGAACCCAGGGATGGCTACACCTTC. Translated: CASSVEPRDGYTF. This chain links TRBV9 with TRBJ1-2; possible D gene TRBD1, 5 bases. V was trimmed by 0 bases and J by 6 bases, leaving 9 bases between them. CDR3 length equals 13 residues. Germline CDR1 is SGDLS and CDR2 is YYNGEE.

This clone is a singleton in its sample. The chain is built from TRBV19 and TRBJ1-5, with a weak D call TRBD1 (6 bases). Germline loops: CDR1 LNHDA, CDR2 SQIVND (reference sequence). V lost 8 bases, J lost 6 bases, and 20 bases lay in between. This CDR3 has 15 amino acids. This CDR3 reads CASGERGGLGQPQHF. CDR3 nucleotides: TGTGCCAGTGGAGAGAGGGGGGGCCTGGGTCAGCCCCAGCATTTT.

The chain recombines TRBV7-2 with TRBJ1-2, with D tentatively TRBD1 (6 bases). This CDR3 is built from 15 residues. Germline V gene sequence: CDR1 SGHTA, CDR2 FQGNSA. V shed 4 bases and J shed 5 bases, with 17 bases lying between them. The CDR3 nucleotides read TGTGCCAGCAGCTCCCCCCAGGGGCAGTTGTATGGCTACACCTTC. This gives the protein CASSSPQGQLYGYTF.

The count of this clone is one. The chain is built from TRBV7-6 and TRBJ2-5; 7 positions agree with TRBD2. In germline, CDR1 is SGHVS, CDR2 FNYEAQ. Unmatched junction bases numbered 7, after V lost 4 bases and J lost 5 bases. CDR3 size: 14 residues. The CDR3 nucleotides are TGTGCCAGCAGCTATATGGGGGGAGGGGAGACCCAGTACTTC. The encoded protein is CASSYMGGGETQYF.

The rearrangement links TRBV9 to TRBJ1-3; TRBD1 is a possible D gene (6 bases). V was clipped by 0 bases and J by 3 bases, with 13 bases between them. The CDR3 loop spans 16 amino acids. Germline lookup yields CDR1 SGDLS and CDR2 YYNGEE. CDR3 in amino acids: CASSVESGANGNTIYF. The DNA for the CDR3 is TGTGCCAGCAGCGTAGAATCAGGGGCTAATGGAAACACCATATATTTT.

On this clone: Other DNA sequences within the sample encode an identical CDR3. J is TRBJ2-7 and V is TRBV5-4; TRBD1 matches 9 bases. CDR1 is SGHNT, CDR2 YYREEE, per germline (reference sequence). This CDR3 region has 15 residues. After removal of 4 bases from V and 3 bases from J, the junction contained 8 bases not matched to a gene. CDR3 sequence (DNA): TGTGCCAGCAGCCTTCCGGGACAGGGTAGCTACGAGCAGTACTTC. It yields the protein CASSLPGQGSYEQYF.

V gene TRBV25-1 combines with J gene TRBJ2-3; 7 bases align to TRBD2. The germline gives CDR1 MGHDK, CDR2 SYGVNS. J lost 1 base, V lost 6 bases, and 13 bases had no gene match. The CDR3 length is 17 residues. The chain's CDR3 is CASSVRESGEGTDTQYF. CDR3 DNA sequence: TGTGCCAGCAGCGTCCGCGAAAGCGGGGAGGGCACAGATACGCAGTATTTT.

The chain's CDR3 is CASSPQLAGGGEQFF. DNA for the CDR3: TGTGCCAGCTCACCACAACTAGCGGGTGGGGGTGAGCAGTTCTTC. The chain couples TRBV18 to TRBJ2-1; 9 bases align to TRBD2. CDR1 and CDR2 from the germline V gene are KGHSH and LQKENI. The CDR3 sequence is 15 residues long. With V trimmed by 1 base and J by 9 bases, 7 bases remained unmatched. Drawing the rest from reference TRBV18 and TRBJ2-1, the complete variable domain is NAGVMQNPRHLVRRRGQEARLRCSPMKGHSHVYWYRQLPEEGLKFMVYLQKENIIDESGMPKERFSAEFPKEGPSILRIQQVVRGDSAAYFCASSPQLAGGGEQFFGPGTRLTVL.

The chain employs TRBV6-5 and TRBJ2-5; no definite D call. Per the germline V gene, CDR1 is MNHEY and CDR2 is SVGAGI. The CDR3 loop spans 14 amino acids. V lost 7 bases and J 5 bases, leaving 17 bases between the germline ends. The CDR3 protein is CASKYVVTIETQYF. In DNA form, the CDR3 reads TGTGCCAGCAAGTACGTGGTGACAATCGAGACCCAGTACTTC.

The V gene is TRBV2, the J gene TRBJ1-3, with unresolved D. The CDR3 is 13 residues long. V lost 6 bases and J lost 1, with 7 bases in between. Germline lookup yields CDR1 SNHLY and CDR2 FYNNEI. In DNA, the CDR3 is TGTGCCAGCAGACCGCGGTCTGGAAACACCATATATTTT. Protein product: CASRPRSGNTIYF. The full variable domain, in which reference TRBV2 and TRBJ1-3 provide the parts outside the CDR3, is EPEVTQTPSHQVTQMGQEVILRCVPISNHLYFYWYRQILGQKVEFLVSFYNNEISEKSEIFDDQFSVERPDGSNFTLKIRSTKLEDSAMYFCASRPRSGNTIYFGEGSWLTVV.

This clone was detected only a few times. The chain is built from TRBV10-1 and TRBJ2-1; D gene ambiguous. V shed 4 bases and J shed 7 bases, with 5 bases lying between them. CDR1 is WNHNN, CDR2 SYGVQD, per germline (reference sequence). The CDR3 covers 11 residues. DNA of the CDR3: TGCGCCAGCAGTGGACAAAATGAGCAGTTCTTC. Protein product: CASSGQNEQFF.